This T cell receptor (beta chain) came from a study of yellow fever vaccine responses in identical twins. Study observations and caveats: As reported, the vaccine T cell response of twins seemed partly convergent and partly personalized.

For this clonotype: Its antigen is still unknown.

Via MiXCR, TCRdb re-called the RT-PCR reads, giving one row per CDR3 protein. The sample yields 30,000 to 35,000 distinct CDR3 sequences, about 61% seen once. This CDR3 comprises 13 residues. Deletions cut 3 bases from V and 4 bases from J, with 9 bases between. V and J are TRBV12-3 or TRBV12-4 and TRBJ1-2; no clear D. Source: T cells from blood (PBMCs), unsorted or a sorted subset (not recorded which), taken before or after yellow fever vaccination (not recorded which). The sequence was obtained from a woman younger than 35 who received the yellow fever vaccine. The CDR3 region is CASSFRSSYGYTF. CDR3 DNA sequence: TGTGCCAGCAGTTTTCGGTCAAGCTATGGCTACACCTTC.